The 24 T cell receptor beta chains below were found in one sample sequenced in a study of blood T cell repertoires in COVID-19. Only in-frame clones appear in the TCRdb table, and some are missing; sequencing was by immunoSEQ multiplex PCR. The sample has some 300,000 clones, 85% to 95% seen once. Sequencing was carried out using PBMCs or T cells enriched from blood (not recorded which). The receptors were sampled from a woman aged 25 to 39 who had been exposed to COVID-19.

This clone was picked up one time. This chain uses TRBV7-9 with TRBJ1-4; D remains ambiguous. Germline values: CDR1 SEHNR, CDR2 FQNEAQ (reference sequence). V dropped 4 bases and J dropped 7 bases, with 13 bases sitting between them. The CDR3 loop spans 14 amino acids. The CDR3 DNA is TGTGCCAGCAGCTCCCCGAGGGAGAGTGAAAAACTGTTTTTT. Its protein is CASSSPRESEKLFF.

The chain employs TRBV11-2 and TRBJ1-2; TRBD1 agrees at 8 bases. The CDR3 loop spans 12 amino acids. With 5 bases clipped from V and 11 bases from J, the junction kept 7 bases outside the gene matches. CDR1 and CDR2 from the germline V gene are SGHAT and FQNNGV. The CDR3 coding sequence is TGTGCCAGCAGCCGGGACAGGTTGGAGTACACCTTC. Translation gives CASSRDRLEYTF. Looking up the rest from reference TRBV11-2 and TRBJ1-2 gives the full variable domain: EAGVAQSPRYKIIEKRQSVAFWCNPISGHATLYWYQQILGQGPKLLIQFQNNGVVDDSQLPKDRFSAERLKGVDSTLKIQPAKLEDSAVYLCASSRDRLEYTFGSGTRLTVV.

The J gene is TRBJ1-2, the V gene TRBV24-1; tentative D call: TRBD1 (5 bases). V was clipped by 7 bases and J by 7 bases, with 18 bases between them. CDR3 size: 14 residues. From germline, CDR1 is KGHDR and CDR2 SFDVKD. CDR3 DNA: TGTGCCACCAGGGCCCCAGGGTCTATAGCTGGCTACACCTTC. Its translation is CATRAPGSIAGYTF.

The V call is TRBV29-1, the J call TRBJ2-4; perhaps TRBD2 as D (5 bases). Germline V lookup: CDR1 SQVTM, CDR2 ANQGSEA. The CDR3 loop spans 13 amino acids. Trimming stripped 1 base from V and 4 bases from J, with 8 bases between. The CDR3 reads CSVEGPGKNIQYF. In DNA form, the CDR3 reads TGCAGCGTTGAAGGGCCGGGGAAAAACATTCAGTACTTC. Complete variable domain (other parts from reference TRBV29-1 and TRBJ2-4): SAVISQKPSRDICQRGTSLTIQCQVDSQVTMMFWYRQQPGQSLTLIATANQGSEATYESGFVIDKFPISRPNLTFSTLTVSNMSPEDSSIYLCSVEGPGKNIQYFGAGTRLSVL.

The chain couples TRBV5-5 to TRBJ1-2; weak D call: TRBD1 (5 bases). Germline V CDR1 and CDR2: SGHKS, YYEKEE (reference sequence). V was cut by 0 bases and J by 5 bases, with 14 bases left in between. The CDR3 has 15 amino acids. The CDR3 DNA follows: TGTGCCAGCAGCTTGGCTCTTCGGGACTCGTATGGCTACACCTTC. As protein: CASSLALRDSYGYTF.

This chain's CDR3 is CASRPSLGHAEAFF. Here the CDR3 DNA reads TGTGCCAGCAGGCCTTCTTTGGGGCACGCTGAAGCTTTCTTT. The gene calls are TRBV6-5 and TRBJ1-1; maybe TRBD1 (5 bases). There are 14 residues in the CDR3. Trimming cost V 6 bases and J 6 bases, with 17 bases left between them. CDR1 and CDR2 (germline): MNHEY, SVGAGI.

As concerns this clone: Germline and junction disagree at one end, which may indicate a read error. This chain links TRBV10-3 with TRBJ2-1; TRBD2 aligns across 7 bases. Looked up from germline, CDR1 is ENHRY and CDR2 is SYGVKD. The CDR3 length is 16 residues. The CDR3 reads CAISGGGTIGSRLKLF. The CDR3 bases are TGTGCCATCAGTGGGGGGGGGACTATAGGTTCTCGGTTGAAGCTCTTC.

The J gene is TRBJ1-3, the V gene TRBV27; D is unclear. The V gene's germline CDR1 is MNHEY and CDR2 SMNVEV (reference sequence). The germline V and J ends were trimmed by 4 bases and 0 bases, with 16 bases remaining between them. This CDR3 region has 17 residues. Written as DNA, the CDR3 is TGTGCCAGCAGTTCCCGGCCGGACTCATACTCTGGAAACACCATATATTTT. Translation gives CASSSRPDSYSGNTIYF.

CDR3 in amino acids: CASSVGWGVQNYGYTF. In DNA, the CDR3 is TGTGCCAGCAGCGTAGGGTGGGGGGTACAAAACTATGGCTACACCTTC. The chain carries TRBV9 and TRBJ1-2; D is perhaps TRBD1 (5 bases). Between the trimmed V and J ends, which lost 0 bases and 2 bases, there was a span of 14 bases. Per the germline V gene, CDR1 is SGDLS and CDR2 is YYNGEE. The CDR3 runs to 16 residues.

The rearrangement uses TRBV2 and TRBJ2-2; 13 nucleotides match TRBD2. Germline V gives CDR1 SNHLY, CDR2 FYNNEI. This CDR3 comprises 17 residues. Losses at the gene ends were 6 bases for V and 5 bases for J; bases not matched to a gene: 9. The CDR3 region is CASSLTSGGPRTGELFF. The CDR3 nucleotides read TGTGCCAGCAGCCTGACTAGCGGGGGGCCAAGGACCGGGGAGCTGTTTTTT.

This chain connects TRBV12-5 to TRBJ2-1; 9 bases map to TRBD2. The CDR3 length is 13 residues. Trimming at V came to 6 bases and at J to 5 bases, leaving 2 bases not matched to a gene. Looked up from germline, CDR1 is LGHNT and CDR2 is FRNRAP. The CDR3 loop is CASGTSGNNEQFF. Written as DNA, the CDR3 is TGTGCTAGTGGGACTAGCGGAAACAATGAGCAGTTCTTC.

The chain couples TRBV2 to TRBJ2-3, with D unclear. CDR1 is SNHLY and CDR2 is FYNNEI in the germline V gene. This CDR3 has 12 amino acids. The V end was cut by 6 bases, the J end by 3 bases, with 7 bases between. CDR3 coding DNA: TGTGCCAGCAGGGAGAGGACAGATACGCAGTATTTT. Encoded protein: CASRERTDTQYF.

V is TRBV3-1 (or the pseudogene TRBV3-2) and J is TRBJ1-6, with 7 bases fitting TRBD1. The CDR3 is 16 amino acids. Looked up from germline, CDR1 is LGHDT and CDR2 is YNNKEL (reference sequence). Trimming removed 3 bases from V and 8 bases from J; junction bases left unmatched: 10. DNA of the CDR3: TGTGCCAGCAGCCACTTCCAGGGGGTCCTCCATTCACCCCTCCACTTT. Translated: CASSHFQGVLHSPLHF.

This sequence joins TRBV7-8 and TRBJ2-4, with TRBD2 matching 13 bases. This CDR3 spans 14 amino acids. Germline CDR1 is SGHVS and CDR2 is FQNEAQ. Trimming removed 5 bases from V and 9 bases from J; junction bases left unmatched: 4. CDR3 amino acids: CASSTSGGAGIQYF. In nucleotides, the CDR3 is TGTGCCAGCAGCACTAGCGGGGGGGCAGGCATTCAGTACTTC. Combining the CDR3 with reference TRBV7-8 and TRBJ2-4 gives the whole variable domain GAGVSQSPRYKVAKRGQDVALRCDPISGHVSLFWYQQALGQGPEFLTYFQNEAQLDKSGLPSDRFFAERPEGSVSTLKIQRTQQEDSAVYLCASSTSGGAGIQYFGAGTRLSVL.

The chain recombines TRBV10-3 with TRBJ2-2, with 8 bases identical to TRBD2. The CDR3 loop spans 20 amino acids. With V trimmed by 2 bases and J by 0 bases, 14 bases remained unmatched. The germline V gene encodes CDR1 ENHRY and CDR2 SYGVKD. In DNA form, the CDR3 reads TGTGCCATCAGTGAGGATAGCGGGGTTTATAAATTCGCGAACACCGGGGAGCTGTTTTTT. Amino acids: CAISEDSGVYKFANTGELFF.

The rearrangement uses TRBV7-2 and TRBJ2-7, with 8 bases fitting TRBD1. The CDR3 is made up of 13 amino acids. Trimming removed 5 bases from V and 5 bases from J; junction bases left unmatched: 5. CDR1 is SGHTA, CDR2 FQGNSA, per germline. CDR3 coding DNA: TGTGCCAGCAGCGCCTACAGGGGGGACGAGCAGTACTTC. The encoded protein is CASSAYRGDEQYF.

V and J are TRBV10-3 and TRBJ2-5; a possible D gene is TRBD2 (7 bases). The V end was cut by 5 bases, the J end by 3 bases, with 22 bases between. Per germline, CDR1 ENHRY and CDR2 SYGVKD. The CDR3 covers 17 residues. The CDR3, as DNA: TGTGCCATCAGTCCCGCCCTTGGCGGGGGCTTCAAAGAGACCCAGTACTTC. Amino acids: CAISPALGGGFKETQYF.

This clone was observed a single time. The chain joins TRBV5-1 to TRBJ1-4; 9 positions match TRBD1. CDR3 length equals 15 residues. Germline V lookup: CDR1 SGHRS, CDR2 YFSETQ. Germline trimming cut 3 bases from V and 8 bases from J; bases unmatched to any gene: 8. CDR3 protein: CASSSRTGAGEKLFF. DNA of the CDR3: TGCGCCAGCAGCTCCCGGACAGGGGCAGGGGAAAAACTGTTTTTT. The whole variable domain, remainder taken from reference TRBV5-1 and TRBJ1-4, is KAGVTQTPRYLIKTRGQQVTLSCSPISGHRSVSWYQQTPGQGLQFLFEYFSETQRNKGNFPGRFSGRQFSNSRSEMNVSTLELGDSALYLCASSSRTGAGEKLFFGSGTQLSVL.

The chain couples TRBV10-1 to TRBJ1-6; 9 bases line up with TRBD1. Germline values: CDR1 WNHNN, CDR2 SYGVQD (reference sequence). J gave up 10 bases and V 7 bases, and 11 bases lay outside the gene matches. This CDR3 spans 15 amino acids. Here the CDR3 reads CASIPGGTGRSPLHF. The CDR3 bases are TGCGCCAGCATTCCGGGCGGGACAGGGCGATCACCCCTCCACTTT.

This chain links TRBV27 with TRBJ2-7, with a weak D call TRBD2 (5 bases). Germline V gene lookup returns CDR1 MNHEY and CDR2 SMNVEV (reference sequence). This CDR3 region has 14 residues. V was shortened by 6 bases and J by 0 bases, with 12 bases between the two germline ends. This CDR3 reads CASRTPGNSYEQYF. The CDR3 DNA follows: TGTGCCAGCAGGACCCCGGGGAACTCCTACGAGCAGTACTTC.

The chain employs TRBV13 and TRBJ1-1, with 8 nucleotides matching TRBD1. The CDR3 has 12 amino acids. Losses at the gene ends were 5 bases for V and 11 bases for J; bases not matched to a gene: 7. Germline CDR1 reads PRHDT; CDR2 reads FYEKMQ (reference sequence). In DNA, the CDR3 is TGTGCCAGCAGCAGAGACAGGGGAAGGGCTTTCTTT. It is translated as CASSRDRGRAFF.

As regards this clone: The identical CDR3 is also encoded by other nucleotide sequences in the sample. The chain joins TRBV24-1 to TRBJ1-5, with D uncertain. V lost 4 bases, J lost 2 bases, and 5 bases lay in between. From germline, CDR1 is KGHDR and CDR2 SFDVKD. The CDR3 loop spans 13 amino acids. CDR3 DNA sequence: TGTGCCACCAGTGAGGGCGGCAATCAGCCCCAGCATTTT. Translating it yields CATSEGGNQPQHF.

The chain employs TRBV6-2 or TRBV6-3 and TRBJ1-1; D uncertain. Germline CDR1 MNHEY, CDR2 SVGEGT. V lost 3 bases, J lost 5 bases, and 16 bases lay in between. The CDR3 contains 15 residues. This CDR3 reads CASSYYPPYETEAFF. CDR3 nucleotides: TGTGCCAGCAGTTATTACCCACCTTATGAGACTGAAGCTTTCTTT.

V usage is TRBV5-3 and J usage is TRBJ2-7; 11 nucleotides match TRBD2. TRBV5-3 is an ORF, and what it does is uncertain. The CDR3 runs to 15 residues. Trimming removed 10 bases from V and 1 base from J; junction bases left unmatched: 10. CDR3 DNA: TGTGCCGTATATACCGGGACTAGCGGATCCTACGAGCAGTACTTC. Its translation: CAVYTGTSGSYEQYF.